One T cell receptor (beta chain) is described in this entry. Its cognate antigen is unknown. The data were taken from a study of regulatory dendritic cells for organ transplantation. Whole-study context: Dendritic cell cultures received LPS on day 6.

Repertoires were generated with immunoSEQ multiplex PCR, while TCRdb's copy carries only in-frame clones and drops some. Of around 4,000 clones detected, 60% to 85% appear once; the ten largest clones hold around 24%. The CDR3 has 14 residues. Germline V gene sequence: CDR1 SGHNT, CDR2 YYREEE (reference sequence). Trimming at V came to 4 bases and at J to 9 bases, leaving 10 bases not matched to a gene. Study-wide results and caveats: Memory T cells were less diverse than naive, with memory CD8+ most oligoclonal. Among resting subsets, memory CD8+ cells contained the most alloreactive clonotypes. Regulatory dendritic cells appeared to expand memory CD8+ clones less than mature ones.

Allogeneic regulatory or mature dendritic cells were co-cultured for 5 days with CFSE-labeled sorted T cells at 1:10. V gene TRBV5-4 combines with J gene TRBJ2-4, with TRBD1 matching 7 bases. Sample: memory CD8+ T cells from blood cultured with dendritic cells. Subset specified: CD45RO+ memory T cells. The sequence came from a human donor in good health. The CDR3 reads CASSARGQNVIQYF. As DNA, the CDR3 is TGTGCCAGCAGCGCCCGGGGACAGAATGTCATTCAGTACTTC.